The following is a T cell receptor beta chain sequence with its context. The sample comes from a study of blood T cell repertoires in COVID-19. Sequencing used immunoSEQ multiplex PCR; TCRdb keeps in-frame clones, though not all of them. The sample has about 170,000 clones; about four fifths are singletons. Between the trimmed V and J ends, which lost 4 bases and 7 bases, there was a span of 22 bases. CDR1 and CDR2 from the germline V gene are SGHTA and FQGNSA. The CDR3 has 16 amino acids. This TCR derives from a woman older than 75 with acute or convalescent COVID-19. This chain joins TRBV7-2 and TRBJ1-2; D is perhaps TRBD1 (6 bases). Material for sequencing was peripheral blood. The CDR3 loop reads CASSSSTGGRGSGYTF. CDR3 in DNA: TGTGCCAGCAGCTCCTCCACGGGGGGGCGCGGGAGTGGCTACACCTTC. The whole variable domain, remainder taken from reference TRBV7-2 and TRBJ1-2, is GAGVSQSPSNKVTEKGKDVELRCDPISGHTALYWYRQSLGQGLEFLIYFQGNSAPDKSGLPSDRFSAERTGGSVSTLTIQRTQQEDSAVYLCASSSSTGGRGSGYTFGSGTRLTVV.